The 9 T cell receptor beta chains reported below all come from one sample, sequenced in a study of CXCR3-negative and CXCR3-positive naive CD8 T cells. The libraries of TRB cDNA were prepared using 5' RACE with UMI labels. From the 5' RACE reads, TCRdb lists one entry per CDR3 protein and no DNA. This table holds 100,000 to 150,000 distinct CDR3 sequences. The specimen was naive CXCR3- CD8+ T cells from blood. Regarding subset: CD45RO-CCR7+CD27+CD95- naive CD8+ T cells lacking CXCR3 (TNR3-). These receptors came from a human donor in good health. Some clones in this sample may be carry-over from other donors' samples.

The chain joins TRBV4-2 to TRBJ2-7; the D gene TCRdb calls, TRBD1, cannot be checked with no DNA. Germline loops: CDR1 LGHNA, CDR2 YNFKEQ. The CDR3 extends over 12 amino acids. Here the CDR3 reads CASSQGGHEQYF.

The rearrangement links TRBV6-5 to TRBJ1-1; the TCRdb D gene call, TRBD1, has no DNA to confirm it. Germline V CDR1 and CDR2: MNHEY, SVGAGI. This CDR3 has 13 amino acids. CDR3 region: CASSYQDRTEAFF.

The V and J genes are TRBV20-1 and TRBJ1-4; no DNA is available, so the TRBD1 call from TCRdb remains unchecked. The V gene's germline CDR1 is DFQATT and CDR2 SNEGSKA (reference sequence). The CDR3 loop spans 14 amino acids. The chain's CDR3 is CSAKTPGHAEKLFF.

This chain links TRBV5-6 with TRBJ2-2. The CDR3 spans 15 residues. CDR1 is SGHDT and CDR2 is YYEEEE in the germline V gene. The CDR3 loop is CASSLGALGTGELFF.

The chain carries TRBV7-9 and TRBJ2-3; without DNA, the TCRdb call of TRBD2 cannot be checked. This CDR3 comprises 17 residues. Per germline, CDR1 SEHNR and CDR2 FQNEAQ (reference sequence). CDR3 protein: CASLPDEGGGLLDTQYF.

This chain uses TRBV11-2 with TRBJ2-3; TCRdb picks TRBD2, but there is no DNA to check that call. This CDR3 region has 17 residues. Per germline, CDR1 SGHAT and CDR2 FQNNGV. The CDR3 region is CASSLDPAGQPKDTQYF.

The V and J genes are TRBV7-6 and TRBJ2-7; TCRdb's D call of TRBD1 is untestable without DNA. The CDR3 runs to 14 residues. The germline V gene has CDR1 SGHVS and CDR2 FNYEAQ. CDR3 protein: CASSPHHGAYEQYF.

The rearrangement links TRBV25-1 to TRBJ2-2. The CDR3 extends over 15 amino acids. The germline CDR1 and CDR2 sequences are MGHDK and SYGVNS. This chain's CDR3 is CASSDIGFGSGELFF.

V is TRBV20-1 and J is TRBJ2-1. This CDR3 comprises 14 residues. CDR1 is DFQATT, CDR2 SNEGSKA, per germline (reference sequence). This CDR3 is CSASVLAVFNEQFF.